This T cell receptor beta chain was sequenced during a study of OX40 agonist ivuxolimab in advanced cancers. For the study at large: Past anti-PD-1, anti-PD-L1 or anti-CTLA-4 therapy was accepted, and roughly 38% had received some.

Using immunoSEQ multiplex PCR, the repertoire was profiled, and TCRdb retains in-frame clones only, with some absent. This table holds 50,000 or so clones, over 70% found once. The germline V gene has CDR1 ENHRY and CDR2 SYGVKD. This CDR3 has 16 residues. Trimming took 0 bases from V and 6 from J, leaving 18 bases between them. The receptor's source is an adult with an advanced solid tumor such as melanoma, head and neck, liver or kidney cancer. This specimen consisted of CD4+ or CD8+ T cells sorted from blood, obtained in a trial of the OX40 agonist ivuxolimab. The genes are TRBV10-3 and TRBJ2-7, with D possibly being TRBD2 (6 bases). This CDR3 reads CAISESGGQEVGEQYF. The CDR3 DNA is TGTGCCATCAGTGAGTCGGGAGGACAAGAAGTGGGCGAGCAGTACTTC.